Presented here are 20 T cell receptor beta chains from one specimen sequenced in a study of blood T cell repertoires in COVID-19. Data came from immunoSEQ multiplex PCR; TCRdb stores just in-frame clones and leaves some out. The table lists under 300,000 clones, over 80% of them singletons, with roughly 2% in the top ten. Sequencing used peripheral blood. The receptor source for this set is a man aged 30 to 39 who had recovered from COVID-19.

The chain carries TRBV4-1 and TRBJ1-5, with 8 bases aligning to TRBD1. J was trimmed by 7 bases and V by 10 bases; bases with no gene match: 9. The CDR3 extends over 13 amino acids. Germline V CDR1 and CDR2: MGHRA, YSYEKL. In DNA, the CDR3 is TGCGCCACCCTTTGGACAGGGCAGCAGCCCCAGCATTTT. It yields the protein CATLWTGQQPQHF.

V and J are TRBV5-1 and TRBJ1-5, with D tentatively TRBD1 (6 bases). This CDR3 contains 15 residues. V lost 7 bases and J lost 4, with 18 bases in between. The germline CDR1 and CDR2 sequences are SGHRS and YFSETQ. CDR3 in DNA: TGCGCCAGCTCCAATGGCGTAGGGGGAAATCAGCCCCAGCATTTT. It encodes CASSNGVGGNQPQHF.

The chain recombines TRBV5-4 with TRBJ2-7; D call uncertain. The V and J ends lost 3 bases and 1 base respectively, with 8 bases between them. Germline loops: CDR1 SGHNT, CDR2 YYREEE (reference sequence). This CDR3 region has 13 residues. DNA for the CDR3: TGTGCCAGCAGCTCTTTAGATTCCTACGAGCAGTACTTC. Its protein is CASSSLDSYEQYF.

Details on this clone: This specimen includes other DNA sequences encoding the same CDR3. The rearrangement uses TRBV5-1 and TRBJ2-3, with D maybe TRBD2 (6 bases). The germline CDR1 and CDR2 sequences are SGHRS and YFSETQ. CDR3 length equals 15 residues. Trimming stripped 1 base from V and 1 base from J, with 10 bases between. CDR3 amino acids: CASSLSGRGTDTQYF. The CDR3 coding sequence is TGCGCCAGCAGCTTGAGCGGGCGCGGCACAGATACGCAGTATTTT.

The sample holds one count of this clone. The V call is TRBV7-9, the J call TRBJ1-2; D is undetermined. V lost 5 bases to trimming and J lost 8 bases, with 21 bases between them. Per the germline V gene, CDR1 is SEHNR and CDR2 is FQNEAQ (reference sequence). This CDR3 is built from 15 residues. The CDR3 nucleotides read TGTGCCAGCAGCCCTAGGCGCGAGGAACGGCGGGGCTACACCTTC. Encoded protein: CASSPRREERRGYTF.

The V call is TRBV28, the J call TRBJ1-5; D remains ambiguous. CDR1 and CDR2 (germline): MDHEN, SYDVKM. The CDR3 length is 12 residues. With 8 bases removed from V and 0 bases from J, the gap between germline ends came to 5 bases. Here the CDR3 reads CASRLSNQPQHF. DNA of the CDR3: TGTGCCAGCCGACTTAGCAATCAGCCCCAGCATTTT.

This clone showed up just once. The chain has TRBV5-4 and TRBJ1-2, with 9 bases matching TRBD1. Germline V gene data show CDR1 as SGHNT and CDR2 as YYREEE (reference sequence). V lost 4 bases and J lost 4; bases outside the gene matches: 2. This CDR3 is 13 amino acids long. CDR3 coding DNA: TGTGCCAGCAGCCAGGACAGGGGCTATGGCTACACCTTC. Translated, it gives CASSQDRGYGYTF.

The chain employs TRBV28 and TRBJ1-5, with 8 bases matching TRBD1. Trimming cost V 5 bases and J 7 bases; bases outside gene matches: 1. This CDR3 region has 12 residues. Per the germline V gene, CDR1 is MDHEN and CDR2 is SYDVKM. CDR3 bases: TGTGCCAGCAGTACAGGGGGGCAGCCCCAGCATTTT. Its protein is CASSTGGQPQHF.

The chain is built from TRBV25-1 and TRBJ1-2; D call uncertain. The CDR3 consists of 11 residues. Trimming stripped 4 bases from V and 7 bases from J, with 7 bases between. Germline V CDR1 and CDR2: MGHDK, SYGVNS. CDR3 amino acids: CASSGTGGYTF. CDR3 sequence (DNA): TGTGCCAGCAGTGGGACTGGTGGCTACACCTTC.

The J gene is TRBJ1-2, the V gene TRBV5-1; 7 nucleotides align to TRBD1. Per the germline V gene, CDR1 is SGHRS and CDR2 is YFSETQ. The CDR3 sequence is 13 residues long. The V gene end was trimmed by 4 bases and the J gene end by 6 bases; junction bases not matched to a gene: 6. CDR3 bases: TGCGCCAGCAGCCCCATAGGGGGCCATGGCTACACCTTC. Its translation is CASSPIGGHGYTF.

The V gene is TRBV19, the J gene TRBJ2-5; 12 bases are shared with TRBD2. With V trimmed by 1 base and J by 2 bases, 2 bases remained unmatched. This CDR3 is 16 amino acids long. Germline-derived CDR1 and CDR2 are LNHDA and SQIVND (reference sequence). Written as DNA, the CDR3 is TGTGCCAGTAGTATAGCCGGGACTAGCGGGCAAGAGACCCAGTACTTC. Amino acids: CASSIAGTSGQETQYF. Filled out from reference TRBV19 and TRBJ2-5, the complete variable domain reads DGGITQSPKYLFRKEGQNVTLSCEQNLNHDAMYWYRQDPGQGLRLIYYSQIVNDFQKGDIAEGYSVSREKKESFPLTVTSAQKNPTAFYLCASSIAGTSGQETQYFGPGTRLLVL.

The chain is built from TRBV11-2 and TRBJ1-5; TRBD1 is a possible D gene (5 bases). The germline gives CDR1 SGHAT, CDR2 FQNNGV. The CDR3 length is 13 residues. Trimming took 3 bases from V and 5 from J, leaving 8 bases between them. The chain's CDR3 is CASSLGGDQPQHF. CDR3 DNA: TGTGCCAGCAGCTTGGGGGGGGATCAGCCCCAGCATTTT. Looking up the rest from reference TRBV11-2 and TRBJ1-5 gives the full variable domain: EAGVAQSPRYKIIEKRQSVAFWCNPISGHATLYWYQQILGQGPKLLIQFQNNGVVDDSQLPKDRFSAERLKGVDSTLKIQPAKLEDSAVYLCASSLGGDQPQHFGDGTRLSIL.

V usage is TRBV4-1 and J usage is TRBJ2-1, with 9 bases lining up with TRBD1. CDR1 and CDR2 (germline): MGHRA, YSYEKL. The CDR3 totals 14 residues. V shed 4 bases and J 8 bases; nucleotides not matched to a gene: 6. The CDR3 region is CASSLGDRADEQFF. For the CDR3, the DNA is TGCGCCAGCAGCCTTGGGGACAGGGCCGATGAGCAGTTCTTC.

This clone was detected only a few times. This rearrangement joins TRBV6-1 to TRBJ2-7; a possible D gene is TRBD1 (5 bases). V shed 1 base and J shed 6 bases, with 10 bases lying between them. The CDR3 contains 13 residues. Looked up from germline, CDR1 is MNHNS and CDR2 is SASEGT. In nucleotides, the CDR3 is TGTGCCAGCAGTGAAGTAAGGGGCGTCGAGCAGTACGTC. Its protein product is CASSEVRGVEQYV.

This chain links TRBV10-3 with TRBJ1-5; D is ambiguous. This CDR3 is 14 amino acids long. V was shortened by 3 bases and J by 2 bases, with 8 bases between the two germline ends. Germline V gives CDR1 ENHRY, CDR2 SYGVKD. The CDR3 nucleotides are TGTGCCATCAGTGATTATTCGGGCAATCAGCCCCAGCATTTT. Its translation: CAISDYSGNQPQHF.

This chain joins TRBV5-1 and TRBJ1-4; 8 bases align to TRBD1. CDR1 and CDR2 (germline): SGHRS, YFSETQ. The length of the CDR3 is 16 residues. Trimming took 4 bases from V and 7 from J; bases not matched to a gene: 12. CDR3 sequence: CASSKSTGQGAEKLFF. DNA of the CDR3: TGCGCCAGCAGCAAGTCGACCGGGCAGGGGGCTGAAAAACTGTTTTTT.

The V and J genes are TRBV4-2 and TRBJ2-5; 7 bases map to TRBD1. J was trimmed by 4 bases and V by 4 bases; bases with no gene match: 6. The CDR3 spans 14 residues. Germline V gene data show CDR1 as LGHNA and CDR2 as YNFKEQ. The CDR3 is CASSPLGGPETQYF. The CDR3 DNA reads as TGTGCCAGCAGCCCATTAGGGGGCCCAGAGACCCAGTACTTC.

The gene calls are TRBV12-3 or TRBV12-4 and TRBJ1-2, with D possibly TRBD1 on 5 matching bases. CDR3 length: 13 residues. Trimming shortened V by 2 bases and J by 5 bases, and 9 bases separated the two germline ends. CDR3: CASSLFSGYGYTF. CDR3 nucleotides: TGTGCCAGCAGTTTATTCTCAGGGTATGGCTACACCTTC.

The gene calls are TRBV7-8 and TRBJ2-1; 8 positions agree with TRBD2. The CDR3 has 14 amino acids. V lost 6 bases to trimming and J lost 9 bases; unmatched junction nucleotides: 10. CDR1 SGHVS and CDR2 FQNEAQ come from the germline V gene. CDR3 amino acids: CASRRRGAVSEQFF. In DNA form, the CDR3 reads TGTGCCAGCAGGAGGCGGGGGGCTGTGAGTGAGCAGTTCTTC.

The chain joins TRBV12-2 to TRBJ2-7; the D call TRBD2 from the table was never checked on the DNA. TRBV12-2 is an annotated pseudogene. The CDR3 has 15 residues. The CDR3 sequence: CASRLVLEVGYEQYV. In DNA, the CDR3 is TGTGCAAGTCGCTTAGTCTTAGAGGTAGGCTACGAGCAGTACGTC.